The clone carrying this T cell receptor (beta chain) came up once. This entry comes from a study of glioma-infiltrating T cells after dendritic cell vaccination. As for the study in general: Patients had newly diagnosed or recurrent glioblastoma and received dendritic cell vaccines.

The germline V and J ends were trimmed by 4 bases and 0 bases, with 12 bases remaining between them. CDR1 is GTSNPN and CDR2 is SVGIG in the germline V gene (reference sequence). The CDR3 totals 14 residues. Generated by immunoSEQ multiplex PCR, the TCRdb table keeps only in-frame clones and is missing some. This sample yields 95,000 to 110,000 clones, of which 81% are seen a single time; roughly 12% belongs to the top ten. Selection required adequate fresh-frozen tumor tissue plus more than two years' survival data. This clonotype was obtained from a human donor with glioblastoma. This chain connects TRBV30 to TRBJ2-5, with TRBD1 as a possible D gene (7 bases). The material was blood, obtained before dendritic cell vaccination. The CDR3 DNA reads TGTGCCTGGAACGCCAGGGGGGACCAAGAGACCCAGTACTTC. This sequence encodes CAWNARGDQETQYF.